The clone carrying this T cell receptor beta chain was counted a single time. These data come from a study of blood T cell repertoires in COVID-19. Trimming removed 1 base from V and 2 bases from J; junction bases left unmatched: 2. CDR1 is GTSNPN and CDR2 is SVGIG in the germline V gene (reference sequence). The CDR3 consists of 14 residues. Produced via immunoSEQ multiplex PCR; TCRdb's table is partial and in-frame only. The top ten hold about a tenth of the sample, which has around 150,000 clones, about 83% seen once. Source material: peripheral blood. The V call is TRBV30, the J call TRBJ1-5, with 7 bases matching TRBD1. This receptor was obtained from a woman aged 70 to 79 with COVID-19, enrolled during active disease. CDR3 loop: CAWSATGGNQPQHF. Here the CDR3 DNA reads TGTGCCTGGAGTGCCACAGGGGGCAATCAGCCCCAGCATTTT.